A single count supports the clone carrying this T cell receptor beta chain. Sequencing was performed with immunoSEQ multiplex PCR; in TCRdb, only in-frame clones are kept and a portion is missing. The sample has some 260,000 clones, roughly 82% seen once. This sample stems from a study of blood T cell repertoires in COVID-19. Study in general: COVID-19 samples, acute and convalescent, were from the United States, Italy and Spain.

Sequences were obtained from peripheral blood. This clonotype was obtained from an elderly woman with active or convalescent COVID-19.

CDR3 DNA: TGTGCCAGCACCGAGCTCGAGCGGGGAAGCTCCTACGAGCAGTACTTC. It specifies CASTELERGSSYEQYF. The chain links TRBV11-2 to TRBJ2-7, with 7 bases aligning to TRBD2. The CDR3 consists of 16 residues. J lost 0 bases, V lost 7 bases, and 12 bases had no gene match. Per germline, CDR1 SGHAT and CDR2 FQNNGV.